What follows is one TCR beta chain and its context. This sample is drawn from a study of T cells in tumors after PD-1 blockade. The CDR3 totals 13 residues. V was cut by 5 bases and J by 7 bases, with 12 bases left in between. CDR1 is LNHDA and CDR2 is SQIVND in the germline V gene (reference sequence). Sequencing was performed with immunoSEQ multiplex PCR; in TCRdb, only in-frame clones are kept and a portion is missing. The sample includes 15,000 to 25,000 clones, more than 65% of them seen just once. Material: PBMCs, obtained after anti-PD-1 therapy. V and J are TRBV19 and TRBJ2-1; D unclear. The sequence derives from a human donor with advanced basal cell or squamous cell carcinoma (not recorded which). The CDR3 protein is CASSPDYWNEQFF. Here the CDR3 DNA reads TGTGCCAGTAGTCCGGATTACTGGAATGAGCAGTTCTTC.